A single sample gave rise to the 11 T cell receptor beta chains below, sequenced in a study of control samples from healthy donors and cancer patients. Assay: immunoSEQ multiplex PCR; the TCRdb copy retains only in-frame clones and omits some. The table has over 110,000 clones, approximately 86% seen once. The sample consisted of blood. Receptors were obtained from a young woman in good health.

The chain couples TRBV9 to TRBJ2-3; 16 positions agree with TRBD2. V lost 4 bases to trimming and J lost 3 bases; unmatched junction nucleotides: 14. The CDR3 loop spans 20 amino acids. Germline assignment: CDR1 SGDLS and CDR2 YYNGEE. In DNA, the CDR3 is TGTGCCAGCAGCAACCCTATTCCGGGACTAGCGGGAGGGCCGACAGATACGCAGTATTTT. Translation gives CASSNPIPGLAGGPTDTQYF.

The gene calls are TRBV5-1 and TRBJ1-6; TRBD1 might be the D (6 bases). The germline CDR1 and CDR2 sequences are SGHRS and YFSETQ. The germline V and J ends were trimmed by 6 bases and 5 bases, with 12 bases remaining between them. The CDR3 runs to 14 residues. The CDR3 is CASTYGTNNSPLHF. The CDR3 DNA reads as TGCGCCAGCACCTATGGGACAAATAATTCACCCCTCCACTTT.

In its sample, this clone was seen once. This chain links TRBV30 with TRBJ2-5; the D gene is possibly TRBD1 (6 bases). The V gene lost 3 bases and the J gene lost 5 bases, with 13 bases spanning the gap. The CDR3 runs 13 residues. Germline assignment: CDR1 GTSNPN and CDR2 SVGIG (reference sequence). DNA for the CDR3: TGTGCCTGGAGATCCAGGGGTTATGAGACCCAGTACTTC. This translates into CAWRSRGYETQYF.

The CDR3 loop reads CASSVGQGYQPQHF. DNA for the CDR3: TGCGCCAGCAGCGTCGGACAGGGGTATCAGCCCCAGCATTTT. This chain links TRBV5-1 with TRBJ1-5, with 9 nucleotides matching TRBD1. CDR1 is SGHRS, CDR2 YFSETQ, per germline. V lost 4 bases and J lost 5; bases outside the gene matches: 4. This CDR3 has 14 residues.

There are many counts of this clone. V usage is TRBV2 and J usage is TRBJ1-1; D gene ambiguous. The germline V gene encodes CDR1 SNHLY and CDR2 FYNNEI. Trimming cost V 7 bases and J 7 bases, with 10 bases left between them. CDR3 size: 11 residues. DNA of the CDR3: TGTGCCAGCAAGGGCGGTATTGAAGCTTTCTTT. Its protein product is CASKGGIEAFF.

The V call is TRBV30, the J call TRBJ1-5, with 7 bases that match TRBD1. The CDR3 totals 14 residues. Trimming removed 2 bases from V and 3 bases from J; junction bases left unmatched: 4. The germline gives CDR1 GTSNPN, CDR2 SVGIG (reference sequence). The CDR3 sequence: CAWSRDSNNQPQHF. The CDR3 coding sequence is TGTGCCTGGAGTCGGGACAGTAACAATCAGCCCCAGCATTTT.

The rearrangement uses TRBV4-1 and TRBJ1-2; 7 bases are a match to TRBD1. With 4 bases clipped from V and 0 bases from J, the junction kept 5 bases outside the gene matches. The CDR3 has 15 residues. Germline V gene lookup returns CDR1 MGHRA and CDR2 YSYEKL. The CDR3 is CASSRGQNSNYGYTF. The CDR3, as DNA: TGCGCCAGCAGCCGGGGACAGAATTCTAACTATGGCTACACCTTC.

The gene calls are TRBV28 and TRBJ1-1, with a weak D call TRBD1 (5 bases). CDR3 size: 15 residues. Trimming left V 1 base short and J 3 bases short, with 12 bases between. CDR1 MDHEN and CDR2 SYDVKM come from the germline V gene. CDR3 nucleotide sequence: TGTGCCAGCAGTTTATCGGGAGGGGCGGACACTGAAGCTTTCTTT. This gives the protein CASSLSGGADTEAFF.

J is TRBJ1-2 and V is TRBV19; D possibly corresponds to TRBD1 (5 bases). The germline gives CDR1 LNHDA, CDR2 SQIVND (reference sequence). The CDR3 has 15 residues. Deletions cut 3 bases from V and 8 bases from J, with 19 bases between. Here the CDR3 reads CASSMYRPAVPGYTF. The CDR3 DNA reads as TGTGCCAGTAGTATGTACAGGCCGGCGGTCCCGGGCTACACCTTC. Using reference TRBV19 and TRBJ1-2 for the parts outside the CDR3, the full variable domain is DGGITQSPKYLFRKEGQNVTLSCEQNLNHDAMYWYRQDPGQGLRLIYYSQIVNDFQKGDIAEGYSVSREKKESFPLTVTSAQKNPTAFYLCASSMYRPAVPGYTFGSGTRLTVV.

The chain recombines TRBV16 with TRBJ1-1; 10 bases are shared with TRBD1. Per germline, CDR1 KGHSY and CDR2 FQNENV. The CDR3 loop spans 14 amino acids. V was pared by 4 bases and J by 6 bases, with 5 bases of the junction left unmatched. The CDR3 protein is CASSLRDRGAEAFF. CDR3 in DNA: TGTGCCAGCAGCCTCCGGGACAGGGGAGCTGAAGCTTTCTTT. Based on the CDR3 plus reference TRBV16 and TRBJ1-1, the full variable domain is GEEVAQTPKHLVRGEGQKAKLYCAPIKGHSYVFWYQQVLKNEFKFLISFQNENVFDETGMPKERFSAKCLPNSPCSLEIQATKLEDSAVYFCASSLRDRGAEAFFGQGTRLTVV.

Regarding this clone: Other nucleotide sequences from this sample produce the same CDR3. The chain combines TRBV11-2 with TRBJ2-3, with D unclear. Germline V gives CDR1 SGHAT, CDR2 FQNNGV. Trimming stripped 4 bases from V and 1 base from J, with 9 bases between. This CDR3 is built from 14 residues. The CDR3 spells CASSSTRRTDTQYF. For the CDR3, the DNA is TGTGCCAGCAGCTCCACTCGACGCACAGATACGCAGTATTTT.